A selection of T cell receptor beta chains follows, all from one sample in a study of post-analysis software for immune sequencing data. TCRdb passed the PCR reads through MiXCR, listing each CDR3 protein once. The sample has approximately 360,000 distinct CDR3 sequences, less than 40% seen once. Material for sequencing was blood. These receptors originate from a girl aged 5 to 17 with multiple sclerosis. The CDR3 runs from the conserved cysteine through the conserved F or W. Expanded clones are given a class, and other clones once, few, many or no size at all.

cdr3_aa clone_size v_call cdr3_length
CASSHIGTSGLIGEETQYF few TRBV4-1 19
CASSLPGTGELFF few TRBV5-1 13
CSLQQGPYNSPLHF NA TRBV20-1 14
CASSWGSGVEKLFF NA TRBV6-5 14
CSARWGLAKNIQYF NA TRBV20-1 14
CASSHGEANVLTF NA TRBV3-1 13
CATSYNRPGAGTYNEQFF once TRBV15 18
CASSLMGETYNEQFF NA TRBV7-3 15
CASSDGDYEQYF NA TRBV6-2/TRBV6-3 12
CASSYGGTGGDEEYF few TRBV6-2/TRBV6-3 15
CSAGASYEQYF NA TRBV20-1 11
CASGLGNSPLHF NA TRBV6-2/TRBV6-3 12
CASSLGSVGYEQYF few TRBV5-1 14
CASSGLAGLASTDTQYF NA TRBV6-1 17
CASSLGPPDNEQYF NA TRBV5-5 14
CASSIGGNSYNGQFF once TRBV6-5 15
CASSLDLGQPRAFF once TRBV5-6 14
CASSAWGQAHEKLFF NA TRBV9 15
CASSSWDRHQYEQYF NA TRBV27 15
CATSDLLGGELFF NA TRBV24-1 13
CSARGTAHGYTF NA TRBV20-1 12
CASSLGRGGGGTEAFF NA TRBV5-1 16
CSARAYYVDGELFF NA TRBV20-1 14
CASSEWDRPYEQYF few TRBV6-1 14
CASTLGQGNFYGYTF NA TRBV19 15
CASRQNGGQETQYF NA TRBV2 14
CASSQEVADNTEAFF NA TRBV4-1 15
CASSLQPTEIQGAQYF NA TRBV28 16
CSVRAWDSSYNEQFF NA TRBV29-1 15
CASSLGAGGSQETQYF NA TRBV7-9 16
CSARSEGVNEKLFF NA TRBV20-1 14
CASSGTGYEKLFF once TRBV12-3/TRBV12-4 13
CASSGGLSEAFF NA TRBV28 12
CASGGTSGDTSSYNEQFF few TRBV11-2 18
CASSQGRWRSSTDTQYF few TRBV4-1 17
CASSYSGGQGDGYTF NA TRBV6-5 15
CASSRGGLNYGYTF NA TRBV12-3/TRBV12-4 14
CASAQLAGGVFGELFF NA TRBV12-5 16
CASSEGLFYEQYF few TRBV12-3/TRBV12-4 13
CSARDPHGEPQHF NA TRBV20-1 13
CASSPVVGLAYNEQFF few TRBV7-2 16
CASRPTASYEQYF few TRBV6-6 13